The entry that follows covers one T cell receptor (beta chain) sequence. Its specificity is not known. From germline, CDR1 is MNHNS and CDR2 SASEGT. The V end was cut by 2 bases, the J end by 2 bases, with 8 bases between. The CDR3 is 14 residues long. The sample originates from a study of shared clonotypes between healthy human individuals. General study results and limits: How much donors shared clonotypes was expected to be affected by sequencing depth. In a handful of donors, 4.5% to 5.5% of naive CD4 clonotypes appeared in common.

Naive CD8 populations comprised CD45RO-negative cells positively selected for CCR7, excluding terminally differentiated effector memory CD45RA+ cells. Some clones are missing from TCRdb's copy, which holds only in-frame ones; the method was immunoSEQ multiplex PCR. The sample shows over 2 million clones, about 94% of them seen only once. The chain couples TRBV6-1 to TRBJ2-3; D may be TRBD1 (6 bases). The specimen sequenced was naive CD8+ T cells sorted from blood. This clonotype was obtained from a man aged 18-30 years in good health. For the CDR3, the DNA is TGTGCCAGCAGTGAAATGGGACACACAGATACGCAGTATTTT. Its translation is CASSEMGHTDTQYF.